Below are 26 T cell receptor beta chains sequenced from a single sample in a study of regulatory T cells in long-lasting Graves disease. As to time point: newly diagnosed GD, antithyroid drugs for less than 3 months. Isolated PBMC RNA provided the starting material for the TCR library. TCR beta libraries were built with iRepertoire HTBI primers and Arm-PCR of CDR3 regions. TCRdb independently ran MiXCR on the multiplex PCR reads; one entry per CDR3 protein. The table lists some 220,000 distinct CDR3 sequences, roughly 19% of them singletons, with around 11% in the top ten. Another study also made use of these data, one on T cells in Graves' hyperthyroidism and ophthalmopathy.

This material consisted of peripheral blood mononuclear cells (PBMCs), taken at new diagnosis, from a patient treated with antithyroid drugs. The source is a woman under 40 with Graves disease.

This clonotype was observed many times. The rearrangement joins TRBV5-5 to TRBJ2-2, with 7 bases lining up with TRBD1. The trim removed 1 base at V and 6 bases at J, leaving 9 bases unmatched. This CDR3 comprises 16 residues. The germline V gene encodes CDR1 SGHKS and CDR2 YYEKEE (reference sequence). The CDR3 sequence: CASSLMTGTKAGELFF. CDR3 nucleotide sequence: TGTGCCAGCAGCTTGATGACAGGGACGAAGGCCGGGGAGCTGTTTTTT.

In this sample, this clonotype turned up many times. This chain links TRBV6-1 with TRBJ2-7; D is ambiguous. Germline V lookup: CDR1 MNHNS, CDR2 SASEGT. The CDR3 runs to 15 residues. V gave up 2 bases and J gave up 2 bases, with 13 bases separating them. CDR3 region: CASSETPDGPYEQYF. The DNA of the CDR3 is TGTGCCAGCAGTGAAACTCCGGACGGTCCCTACGAGCAGTACTTC.

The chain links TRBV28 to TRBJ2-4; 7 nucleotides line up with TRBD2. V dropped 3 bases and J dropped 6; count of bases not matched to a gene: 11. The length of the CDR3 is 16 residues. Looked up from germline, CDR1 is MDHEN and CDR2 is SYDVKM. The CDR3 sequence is CASSFNQREAGNIQYF. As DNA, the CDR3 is TGTGCCAGCAGTTTTAATCAGCGGGAAGCGGGAAACATTCAGTACTTC.

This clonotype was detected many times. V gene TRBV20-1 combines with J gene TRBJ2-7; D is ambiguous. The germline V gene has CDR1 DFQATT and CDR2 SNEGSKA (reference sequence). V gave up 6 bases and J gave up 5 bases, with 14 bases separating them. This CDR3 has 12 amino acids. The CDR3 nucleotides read TGCAGTGCCCCGTGGGGTTCCCACGAGCAGTACTTC. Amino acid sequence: CSAPWGSHEQYF.

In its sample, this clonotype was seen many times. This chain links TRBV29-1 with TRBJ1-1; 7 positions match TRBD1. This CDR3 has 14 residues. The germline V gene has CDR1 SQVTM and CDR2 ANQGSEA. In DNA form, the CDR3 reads TGCACCACGGTGGGAGGGACAGTGAACACTGAAGCTTTCTTT. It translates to CTTVGGTVNTEAFF. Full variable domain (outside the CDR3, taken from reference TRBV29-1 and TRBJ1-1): SAVISQKPSRDICQRGTSLTIQCQVDSQVTMMFWYRQQPGQSLTLIATANQGSEATYESGFVIDKFPISRPNLTFSTLTVSNMSPEDSSIYLCTTVGGTVNTEAFFGQGTRLTVV.

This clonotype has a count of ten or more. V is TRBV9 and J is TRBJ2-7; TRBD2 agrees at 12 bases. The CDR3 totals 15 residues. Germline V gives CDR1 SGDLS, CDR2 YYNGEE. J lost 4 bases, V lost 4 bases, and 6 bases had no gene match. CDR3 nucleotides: TGTGCCAGCAGCTTCCTAGCGGGAGGGCCGTACGAGCAGTACTTC. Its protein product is CASSFLAGGPYEQYF.

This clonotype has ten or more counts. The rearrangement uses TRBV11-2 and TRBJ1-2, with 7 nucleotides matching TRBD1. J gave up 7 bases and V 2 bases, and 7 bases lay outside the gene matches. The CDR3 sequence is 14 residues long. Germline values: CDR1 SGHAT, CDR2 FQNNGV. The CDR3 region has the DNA TGTGCCAGCAGCTTAAGTACAGGGGTAATTGGCTACACCTTC. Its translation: CASSLSTGVIGYTF.

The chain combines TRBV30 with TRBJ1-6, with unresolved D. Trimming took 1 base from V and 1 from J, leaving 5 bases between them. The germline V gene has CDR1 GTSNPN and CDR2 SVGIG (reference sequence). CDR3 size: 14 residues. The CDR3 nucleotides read TGTGCCTGGAGTGGGCAGTCCTATAATTCACCCCTCCACTTT. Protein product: CAWSGQSYNSPLHF. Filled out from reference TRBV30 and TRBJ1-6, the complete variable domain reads SQTIHQWPATLVQPVGSPLSLECTVEGTSNPNLYWYRQAAGRGLQLLFYSVGIGQISSEVPQNLSASRPQDRQFILSSKKLLLSDSGFYLCAWSGQSYNSPLHFGNGTRLTVT.

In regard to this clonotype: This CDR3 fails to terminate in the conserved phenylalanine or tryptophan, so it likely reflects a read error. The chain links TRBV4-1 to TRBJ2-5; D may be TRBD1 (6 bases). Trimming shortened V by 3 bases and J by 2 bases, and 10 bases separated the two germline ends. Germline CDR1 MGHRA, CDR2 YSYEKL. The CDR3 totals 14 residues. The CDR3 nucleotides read TGCGCCAGCAGCCAGTCGACAGGTCAAGAGACCCAGTACTCC. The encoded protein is CASSQSTGQETQYS.

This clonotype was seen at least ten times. The CDR3 bases are TGTGCCAGCAGCGTAGATGTGGGGTCCTCCTACGAGCAGTACTTC. Translation gives CASSVDVGSSYEQYF. The chain employs TRBV9 and TRBJ2-7; D gene unclear. Germline loops: CDR1 SGDLS, CDR2 YYNGEE. V dropped 0 bases and J dropped 0 bases, with 10 bases sitting between them. The CDR3 runs 15 residues. The full variable domain, in which reference TRBV9 and TRBJ2-7 provide the parts outside the CDR3, is DSGVTQTPKHLITATGQRVTLRCSPRSGDLSVYWYQQSLDQGLQFLIQYYNGEERAKGNILERFSAQQFPDLHSELNLSSLELGDSALYFCASSVDVGSSYEQYFGPGTRLTVT.

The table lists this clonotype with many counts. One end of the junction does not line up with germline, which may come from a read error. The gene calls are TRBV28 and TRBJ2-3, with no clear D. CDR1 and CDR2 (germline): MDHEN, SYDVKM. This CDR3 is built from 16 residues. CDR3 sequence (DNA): TGTGCCGGCAGTCCCCGGACCGGATTTAGCACAGATACGCAGTATTTT. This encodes CAGSPRTGFSTDTQYF.

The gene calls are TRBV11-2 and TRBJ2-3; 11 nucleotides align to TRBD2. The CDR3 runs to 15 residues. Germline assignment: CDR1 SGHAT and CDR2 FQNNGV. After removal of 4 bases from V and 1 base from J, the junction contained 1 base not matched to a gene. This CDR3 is CASSSLAGGTDTQYF. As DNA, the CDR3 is TGTGCCAGCAGCTCACTAGCGGGAGGCACAGATACGCAGTATTTT.

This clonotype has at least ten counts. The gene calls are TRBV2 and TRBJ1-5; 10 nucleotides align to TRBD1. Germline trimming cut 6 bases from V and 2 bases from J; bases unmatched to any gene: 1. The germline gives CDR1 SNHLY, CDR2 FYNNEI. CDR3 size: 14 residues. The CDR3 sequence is CASRGTGGNQPQHF. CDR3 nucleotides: TGTGCCAGCAGGGGGACAGGGGGCAATCAGCCCCAGCATTTT.

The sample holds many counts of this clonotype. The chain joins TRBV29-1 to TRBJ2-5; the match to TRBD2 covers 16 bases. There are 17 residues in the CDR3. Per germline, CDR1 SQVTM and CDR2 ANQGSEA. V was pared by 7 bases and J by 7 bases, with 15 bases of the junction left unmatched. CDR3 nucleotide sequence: TGCAGCGCCAGAGCCCCGGGACTAGCGGGAGGGCTAGGGACCCAGTACTTC. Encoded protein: CSARAPGLAGGLGTQYF.

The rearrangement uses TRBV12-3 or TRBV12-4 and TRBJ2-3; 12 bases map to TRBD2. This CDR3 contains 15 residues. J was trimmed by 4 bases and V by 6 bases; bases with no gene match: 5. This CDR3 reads CASRPTSGRSDTQYF. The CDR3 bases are TGTGCCAGCAGACCGACTAGCGGGAGATCAGATACGCAGTATTTT.

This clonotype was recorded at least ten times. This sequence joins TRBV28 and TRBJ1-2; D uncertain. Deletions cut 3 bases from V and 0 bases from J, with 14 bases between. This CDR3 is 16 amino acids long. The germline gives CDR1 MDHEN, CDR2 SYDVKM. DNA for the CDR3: TGTGCCAGCAGTTTGATTGGGCCAAGAGCTAACTATGGCTACACCTTC. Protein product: CASSLIGPRANYGYTF.

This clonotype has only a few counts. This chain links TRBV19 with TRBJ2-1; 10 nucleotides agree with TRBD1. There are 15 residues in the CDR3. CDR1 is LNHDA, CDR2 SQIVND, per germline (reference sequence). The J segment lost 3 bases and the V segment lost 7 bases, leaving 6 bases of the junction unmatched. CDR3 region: CASTSRTGGYNEQFF. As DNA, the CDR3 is TGTGCCAGTACTTCTAGGACAGGGGGCTACAATGAGCAGTTCTTC.

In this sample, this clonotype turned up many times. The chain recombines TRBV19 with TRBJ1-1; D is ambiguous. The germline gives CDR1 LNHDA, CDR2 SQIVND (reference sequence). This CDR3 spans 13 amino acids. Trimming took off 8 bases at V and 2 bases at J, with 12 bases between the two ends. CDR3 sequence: CASHRTVNTEAFF. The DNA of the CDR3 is TGTGCCAGTCACCGGACGGTAAACACTGAAGCTTTCTTT.

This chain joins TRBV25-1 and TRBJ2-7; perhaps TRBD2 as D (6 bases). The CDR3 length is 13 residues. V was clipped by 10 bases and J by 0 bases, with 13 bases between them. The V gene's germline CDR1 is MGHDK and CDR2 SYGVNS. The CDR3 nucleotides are TGTGCCACCAGCTGGGGGGACTCCTACGAGCAGTACTTC. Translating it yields CATSWGDSYEQYF.

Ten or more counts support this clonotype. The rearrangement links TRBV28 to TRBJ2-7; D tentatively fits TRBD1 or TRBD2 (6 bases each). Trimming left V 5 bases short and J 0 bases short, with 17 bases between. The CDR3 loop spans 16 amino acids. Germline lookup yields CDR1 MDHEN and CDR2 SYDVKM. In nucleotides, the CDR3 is TGTGCCAGCAGTCCGGGGGCCAGATGGGTCTCCTACGAGCAGTACTTC. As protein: CASSPGARWVSYEQYF. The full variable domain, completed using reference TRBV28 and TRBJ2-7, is DVKVTQSSRYLVKRTGEKVFLECVQDMDHENMFWYRQDPGLGLRLIYFSYDVKMKEKGDIPEGYSVSREKKERFSLILESASTNQTSMYLCASSPGARWVSYEQYFGPGTRLTVT.

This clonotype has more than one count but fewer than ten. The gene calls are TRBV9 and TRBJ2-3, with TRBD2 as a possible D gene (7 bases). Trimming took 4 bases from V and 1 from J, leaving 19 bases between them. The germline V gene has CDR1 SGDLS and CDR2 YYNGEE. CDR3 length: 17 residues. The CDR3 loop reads CASSLRGARQGTDTQYF. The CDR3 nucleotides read TGTGCCAGCAGCTTACGGGGGGCCCGCCAGGGCACAGATACGCAGTATTTT.

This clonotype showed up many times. CDR3 sequence reads: CASSLAGGNTEAFF. In DNA form, the CDR3 reads TGTGCCAGCAGCTTAGCCGGGGGCAACACTGAAGCTTTCTTT. The chain carries TRBV11-2 and TRBJ1-1; D perhaps matches TRBD1 (6 bases). The CDR3 sequence is 14 residues long. V was trimmed by 1 base and J by 2 bases, leaving 8 bases between them. The germline V gene encodes CDR1 SGHAT and CDR2 FQNNGV.

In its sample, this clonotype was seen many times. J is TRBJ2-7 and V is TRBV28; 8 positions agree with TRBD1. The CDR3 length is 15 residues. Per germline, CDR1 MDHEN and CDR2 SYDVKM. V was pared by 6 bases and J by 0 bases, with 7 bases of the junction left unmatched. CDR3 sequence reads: CASRPRTGNSYEQYF. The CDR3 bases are TGTGCCAGCAGACCCCGGACAGGGAACTCCTACGAGCAGTACTTC.

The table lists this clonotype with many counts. The CDR3 spells CASSLVGQAGSTEAFF. The CDR3 region has the DNA TGTGCCAGCAGCTTAGTGGGCCAGGCGGGGAGCACTGAAGCTTTCTTT. V and J are TRBV7-2 and TRBJ1-1; D uncertain. CDR1 is SGHTA, CDR2 FQGNSA, per germline. The V end lost 1 base, the J end lost 4 bases, and 16 bases lay between the germline ends. The CDR3 consists of 16 residues.

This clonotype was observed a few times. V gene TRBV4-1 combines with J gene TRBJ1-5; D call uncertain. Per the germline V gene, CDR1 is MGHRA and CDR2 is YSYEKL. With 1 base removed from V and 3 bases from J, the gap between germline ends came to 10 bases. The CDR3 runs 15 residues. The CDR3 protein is CASSQAPTPNQPQHF. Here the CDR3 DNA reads TGCGCCAGCAGCCAAGCGCCCACCCCCAATCAGCCCCAGCATTTT.

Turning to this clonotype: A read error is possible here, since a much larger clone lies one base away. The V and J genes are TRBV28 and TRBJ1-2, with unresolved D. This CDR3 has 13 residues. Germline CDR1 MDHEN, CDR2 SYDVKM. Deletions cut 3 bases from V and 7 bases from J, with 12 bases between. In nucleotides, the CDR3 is TGTGCCAGCAGTTTGTTAACCAAGAGTGGCTACACCTTC. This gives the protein CASSLLTKSGYTF.